The T cell receptor (beta chain) described here comes from a study of metastatic and nonmetastatic thyroid tumors. Study at large: Patients with malignant and benign thyroid disease provided blood and tumor or nodule tissue, whose repertoires were compared.

This clone was counted between two and nine times. Germline CDR1 reads MNHEY; CDR2 reads SVGAGI. The V end lost 2 bases, the J end lost 2 bases, and 3 bases lay between the germline ends. The CDR3 loop spans 13 amino acids. Authors' analysis steps: A distant-metastasis classifier for papillary thyroid cancer was built using CDR3 differences across clinicopathological groups. MiXCR was used by TCRdb to re-call the PCR reads. Here the V and J calls rest on TCRdb's processing, not on the authors' analysis. This table holds 15,000 to 25,000 clones, less than 30% found once. Thyroid surgery was performed in patients who had received no treatment beforehand.

This receptor was identified in a male donor with papillary thyroid cancer or a benign thyroid nodule (not recorded which). Some clones in this sample may be carry-over from other donors' samples. V is TRBV6-5 and J is TRBJ2-2, with D unclear. Sample: blood. Written as DNA, the CDR3 is TGTGCCAGCAGTTACGAAAACACCGGGGAGCTGTTTTTT. Translating gives CASSYENTGELFF.